This T cell receptor (beta chain) was captured in a study of graft-versus-host responses after intestinal transplantation. Overall study context: Recipients had multivisceral, liver-intestinal, or isolated intestinal transplants. Study findings and constraints: GvH clones occurred in recipient marrow; some first appeared in ileum or blood.

Trimming pared 0 bases from V and 3 bases from J, leaving 9 bases between. CDR1 and CDR2 (germline): MNHEY, SVGAGI. This CDR3 has 16 amino acids. Only in-frame clones appear in the TCRdb table, and some are missing; sequencing was by immunoSEQ multiplex PCR. The profile shows 90,000 to 150,000 clones, just under 95% of them singletons. Concerning this clone: As yet, its antigen is unknown.

This TCR derives from a human donor who received an intestinal transplant. The chain joins TRBV6-5 to TRBJ2-6, with no clear D. The sequencing used unstimulated CD4+ T cells sorted from spleen or lymph node cells, collected before intestinal transplant. DNA of the CDR3: TGTGCCAGCAGTTACTCCCCGGCCCTTGGGGCCAACGTCCTGACTTTC. This codes for CASSYSPALGANVLTF.